These 32 T cell receptor beta chains originate from one sample sequenced in a study of Ad26.COV2.S vaccination and SARS-CoV-2 variants. Treatment of the sample: around 19 received Ad26.COV2.S at low or high dose, single or two shots; 5 received placebo; per-sample allocation not given. Vaccine and placebo recipients were sampled on day 63 after the first injection. Using immunoSEQ multiplex PCR, the repertoire was profiled, and TCRdb retains in-frame clones only, with some absent. The sample shows about 440,000 clones, around 88% of them seen only once. The source material was peripheral blood, sampled in a trial of Ad26.COV2.S vaccine versus placebo. The receptors were sampled from a person between 18 and 59 years old who received the Ad26.COV2.S COVID-19 vaccine or a placebo.

J is TRBJ1-2 and V is TRBV5-6; 7 bases fit TRBD1. In germline, CDR1 is SGHDT, CDR2 YYEEEE. The trim removed 4 bases at V and 8 bases at J, leaving 20 bases unmatched. This CDR3 is 17 amino acids long. CDR3 DNA: TGTGCCAGCAGCCGAATCAACCAACAGGGGCCGTACACGGGCTACACCTTC. Its translation: CASSRINQQGPYTGYTF.

The chain couples TRBV19 to TRBJ2-7, with D possibly matching TRBD2 (5 bases). Trimming removed 5 bases at V and 3 bases at J, with 17 bases between. The CDR3 has 15 residues. Germline V gene sequence: CDR1 LNHDA, CDR2 SQIVND (reference sequence). The CDR3 coding sequence is TGTGCCAGTAGTCAACGGGGAGCAGGCCTCTACGAGCAGTACTTC. Translated, it gives CASSQRGAGLYEQYF.

This clone was seen a single time. The rearrangement links TRBV7-6 to TRBJ1-5; D call uncertain. The CDR3 covers 13 residues. Trimming cost V 2 bases and J 4 bases, with 6 bases left between them. Germline V gives CDR1 SGHVS, CDR2 FNYEAQ. CDR3 in amino acids: CASSLWENQPQHF. The CDR3 DNA is TGTGCCAGCAGCTTATGGGAGAATCAGCCCCAGCATTTT.

In this sample, this clone turned up once. The V call is TRBV2, the J call TRBJ2-4, with D possibly TRBD2 on 5 matching bases. The V gene lost 7 bases and the J gene lost 2 bases, with 9 bases spanning the gap. This CDR3 has 13 amino acids. Germline lookup yields CDR1 SNHLY and CDR2 FYNNEI. CDR3 DNA: TGTGCCAGCAATCGGGATCCCAAAAACATTCAGTACTTC. Its translation: CASNRDPKNIQYF.

The chain joins TRBV6-2 or TRBV6-3 to TRBJ2-2; 7 bases are a match to TRBD2. Germline assignment: CDR1 MNHEY and CDR2 SVGEGT. The CDR3 sequence is 16 residues long. The J segment lost 7 bases and the V segment lost 4 bases, leaving 12 bases of the junction unmatched. DNA of the CDR3: TGTGCCAGCAGTTCCCCTGGGGGAGGGCCGGTCGGGGAGCTGTTTTTT. It codes for CASSSPGGGPVGELFF.

The V and J genes are TRBV5-4 and TRBJ2-1, with 7 bases aligning to TRBD1. This CDR3 is 15 amino acids long. From germline, CDR1 is SGHNT and CDR2 YYREEE (reference sequence). V was pared by 4 bases and J by 2 bases, with 6 bases of the junction left unmatched. As DNA, the CDR3 is TGTGCCAGCAGCCGTACAGGGGCCGCCTACAATGAGCAGTTCTTC. It is translated as CASSRTGAAYNEQFF. Full variable domain (rest looked up from reference TRBV5-4 and TRBJ2-1): ETGVTQSPTHLIKTRGQQVTLRCSSQSGHNTVSWYQQALGQGPQFIFQYYREEENGRGNFPPRFSGLQFPNYSSELNVNALELDDSALYLCASSRTGAAYNEQFFGPGTRLTVL.

The genes are TRBV28 and TRBJ1-3, with unresolved D. Trimming shortened V by 3 bases and J by 3 bases, and 9 bases separated the two germline ends. Germline-derived CDR1 and CDR2 are MDHEN and SYDVKM. The CDR3 runs to 14 residues. The chain's CDR3 is CASSLDLLGNTIYF. The CDR3 bases are TGTGCCAGCAGTTTGGACCTACTTGGAAACACCATATATTTT.

V is TRBV27 and J is TRBJ2-2; 12 positions agree with TRBD2. The CDR3 loop spans 17 amino acids. Looked up from germline, CDR1 is MNHEY and CDR2 is SMNVEV (reference sequence). After removal of 6 bases from V and 5 bases from J, the junction contained 10 bases not matched to a gene. CDR3 nucleotides: TGTGCCAGCAGACAAAATACCGGGACTAGCGGGACCGGGGAGCTGTTTTTT. It yields the protein CASRQNTGTSGTGELFF.

The rearrangement joins TRBV28 to TRBJ1-5; D is possibly TRBD1 (5 bases). V was cut by 2 bases and J by 6 bases, with 8 bases left in between. The length of the CDR3 is 13 residues. The germline CDR1 and CDR2 sequences are MDHEN and SYDVKM. Written as DNA, the CDR3 is TGTGCCAGCAGTTTAGTCAGGGTTCAGCCCCAGCATTTT. Translating it yields CASSLVRVQPQHF.

The rearrangement uses TRBV2 and TRBJ1-5; D remains ambiguous. V dropped 6 bases and J dropped 12 bases, with 15 bases sitting between them. Per the germline V gene, CDR1 is SNHLY and CDR2 is FYNNEI. The CDR3 consists of 12 residues. The CDR3 DNA reads as TGTGCCAGCAGCGAAACACCGGTCGGCCAGCATTTT. It specifies CASSETPVGQHF.

The rearrangement uses TRBV5-4 and TRBJ2-1; possible D gene TRBD2, 6 bases. There are 15 residues in the CDR3. Trimming took 7 bases from V and 0 from J, leaving 14 bases between them. Germline-derived CDR1 and CDR2 are SGHNT and YYREEE (reference sequence). The CDR3 is CASSRAGSSYNEQFF. Written as DNA, the CDR3 is TGTGCCAGCTCCCGGGCCGGGAGCTCCTACAATGAGCAGTTCTTC.

This chain uses TRBV27 with TRBJ2-7; D unresolved. V was shortened by 5 bases and J by 7 bases, with 12 bases between the two germline ends. Germline loops: CDR1 MNHEY, CDR2 SMNVEV (reference sequence). The CDR3 has 12 amino acids. The CDR3 here is CASSPTWGEQYF. The CDR3 DNA sequence: TGTGCCAGCAGTCCTACCTGGGGAGAGCAGTACTTC.

CDR3 sequence reads: CAWSVGTSGSDTQYF. CDR3 in DNA: TGTGCCTGGAGTGTAGGGACTAGCGGGAGTGATACGCAGTATTTT. The chain uses TRBV30 and TRBJ2-3; the match to TRBD2 covers 14 bases. V dropped 0 bases and J dropped 6; count of bases not matched to a gene: 2. CDR1 GTSNPN and CDR2 SVGIG come from the germline V gene (reference sequence). The CDR3 runs to 15 residues.

CDR3 amino acids: CASSTWDGYTF. The CDR3 coding sequence is TGTGCCAGCAGTACTTGGGATGGCTACACCTTC. The chain couples TRBV12-3 or TRBV12-4 to TRBJ1-2, with D unclear. The V and J ends lost 5 bases and 6 bases respectively, with 7 bases between them. The CDR3 runs to 11 residues.

The V and J genes are TRBV7-9 and TRBJ2-4; either TRBD1 or TRBD2 may fit D (6 bases each). Trimming cost V 2 bases and J 8 bases, with 10 bases left between them. The CDR3 loop spans 13 amino acids. Germline V gene sequence: CDR1 SEHNR, CDR2 FQNEAQ (reference sequence). CDR3 DNA sequence: TGTGCCAGCAGCTTATTAGGGGGGCACATTCAGTACTTC. The encoded protein is CASSLLGGHIQYF.

The chain is built from TRBV20-1 and TRBJ2-7; D gene uncertain. V was cut by 2 bases and J by 5 bases, with 7 bases left in between. This CDR3 has 11 residues. In germline, CDR1 is DFQATT, CDR2 SNEGSKA (reference sequence). In nucleotides, the CDR3 is TGCAGTGCTAGACAAGTCCACGAGCAGTACTTC. This translates into CSARQVHEQYF.

The chain combines TRBV5-5 with TRBJ2-7; D might be TRBD1 (6 bases). The CDR3 has 16 amino acids. The V and J ends lost 4 bases and 7 bases respectively, with 24 bases between them. Germline V gives CDR1 SGHKS, CDR2 YYEKEE (reference sequence). The chain's CDR3 is CASSHGRGTMGVEQYF. CDR3 nucleotide sequence: TGTGCCAGCAGCCACGGTAGGGGGACGATGGGGGTAGAGCAGTACTTC.

The chain uses TRBV28 and TRBJ1-1; D gene uncertain. This CDR3 has 12 residues. Germline CDR1 is MDHEN and CDR2 is SYDVKM. V was trimmed by 7 bases and J by 5 bases, leaving 11 bases between them. The DNA of the CDR3 is TGTGCCAGCATTGAATGGGGTACTGAAGCTTTCTTT. As protein: CASIEWGTEAFF.

Here the CDR3 DNA reads TGTGCCAGCAGCCTGGGGGGGGCTAGCCCATTACTGTTCGAGCAGTACTTC. It yields the protein CASSLGGASPLLFEQYF. The chain carries TRBV13 and TRBJ2-7, with D possibly matching TRBD2 (7 bases). The length of the CDR3 is 17 residues. The germline CDR1 and CDR2 sequences are PRHDT and FYEKMQ (reference sequence). Trimming removed 5 bases from V and 6 bases from J, with 26 bases in between.

This rearrangement joins TRBV3-1 (or the pseudogene TRBV3-2) to TRBJ2-5, with 11 bases identical to TRBD2. The V segment lost 5 bases and the J segment 5 bases; nucleotides outside the gene matches: 7. Looked up from germline, CDR1 is LGHDT and CDR2 is YNNKEL (reference sequence). The CDR3 spans 15 residues. The CDR3 DNA reads TGTGCCAGCAGCACCTTAGCGGGAGGGGGGGAGACCCAGTACTTC. Translating it yields CASSTLAGGGETQYF.

The chain carries TRBV7-8 and TRBJ2-7; the D gene is possibly TRBD1 (6 bases). The CDR3 is 14 residues long. Deletions cut 1 base from V and 4 bases from J, with 11 bases between. Looked up from germline, CDR1 is SGHVS and CDR2 is FQNEAQ. CDR3 in amino acids: CASSLEVGAYEQYF. In nucleotides, the CDR3 is TGTGCCAGCAGCTTAGAGGTGGGGGCATACGAGCAGTACTTC.

V and J are TRBV9 and TRBJ2-2; 7 bases are a match to TRBD1. CDR3 length: 15 amino acids. Losses at the gene ends were 3 bases for V and 4 bases for J; bases not matched to a gene: 6. From germline, CDR1 is SGDLS and CDR2 YYNGEE. For the CDR3, the DNA is TGTGCCAGCAGCGAAGCCGGGACAGTCACCGGGGAGCTGTTTTTT. It is translated as CASSEAGTVTGELFF.

This clone has just one count. J is TRBJ1-2 and V is TRBV6-4, with D unclear. V lost 4 bases to trimming and J lost 4 bases, with 10 bases between them. The CDR3 extends over 13 amino acids. CDR1 is MRHNA, CDR2 SNTAGT, per germline. The CDR3 is CASSVEVGYGYTF. Written as DNA, the CDR3 is TGTGCCAGCAGTGTTGAGGTCGGCTATGGCTACACCTTC.

This clone was seen once. The chain combines TRBV5-4 with TRBJ2-1; TRBD2 matches 13 bases. J gave up 7 bases and V 8 bases, and 12 bases lay outside the gene matches. The germline CDR1 and CDR2 sequences are SGHNT and YYREEE (reference sequence). This CDR3 comprises 16 residues. CDR3: CASQGLAGVVGNEQFF. CDR3 DNA: TGTGCCAGTCAAGGACTAGCGGGAGTGGTTGGGAATGAGCAGTTCTTC.

CDR3 region: CASSAGTASSPLHF. DNA for the CDR3: TGTGCCAGCAGTGCCGGGACAGCAAGCTCACCCCTCCACTTT. The V gene is TRBV25-1, the J gene TRBJ1-6; TRBD1 matches 7 bases. Trimming took 4 bases from V and 10 from J; bases not matched to a gene: 7. CDR1 and CDR2 from the germline V gene are MGHDK and SYGVNS. CDR3 length: 14 amino acids.

The V and J genes are TRBV10-3 and TRBJ2-1, with TRBD1 identical over 9 bases. CDR1 is ENHRY and CDR2 is SYGVKD in the germline V gene. CDR3 length: 17 residues. V dropped 6 bases and J dropped 13; count of bases not matched to a gene: 22. In DNA form, the CDR3 reads TGTGCCATCAGCCCGAACAGGGGGCAAGGGACGGACCCTCGCCAGTTCTTC. As protein: CAISPNRGQGTDPRQFF.

The chain recombines TRBV27 with TRBJ1-5; D is possibly TRBD1 (5 bases). The length of the CDR3 is 15 residues. Germline assignment: CDR1 MNHEY and CDR2 SMNVEV (reference sequence). V lost 2 bases to trimming and J lost 2 bases, with 10 bases between them. The CDR3 protein is CASSLSRDGNQPQHF. In DNA, the CDR3 is TGTGCCAGCAGTTTAAGCAGGGACGGCAATCAGCCCCAGCATTTT.

The chain combines TRBV21-1 with TRBJ1-1; the tabulated D call, TRBD1, remains unverified against the DNA. TRBV21-1 is annotated as a pseudogene. The CDR3 has 13 amino acids. In nucleotides, the CDR3 is TGTGCCAGCAGCACGGGACAGAACACTGAAGCTTTCTTT. It is translated as CASSTGQNTEAFF.

J is TRBJ2-1 and V is TRBV25-1; 11 bases agree with TRBD2. Germline CDR1 and CDR2: MGHDK and SYGVNS. V gave up 5 bases and J gave up 4 bases; unmatched junction bases: 7. The CDR3 runs 16 residues. The CDR3 DNA reads as TGTGCCAGCAGTCCCTCCGGGACTAGCGGATACAATGAGCAGTTCTTC. It is translated as CASSPSGTSGYNEQFF.

The V and J genes are TRBV5-1 and TRBJ1-3; 9 positions agree with TRBD1. The CDR3 consists of 16 residues. Germline V gene lookup returns CDR1 SGHRS and CDR2 YFSETQ. J lost 4 bases, V lost 1 base, and 6 bases had no gene match. The CDR3 region is CASSLTTGGQGNTIYF. The CDR3 DNA reads as TGCGCCAGCAGCTTGACCACAGGGGGCCAAGGAAACACCATATATTTT.

This chain connects TRBV7-2 to TRBJ1-5; 7 nucleotides align to TRBD1. Germline V lookup: CDR1 SGHTA, CDR2 FQGNSA. With 5 bases clipped from V and 5 bases from J, the junction kept 9 bases outside the gene matches. CDR3 length: 15 amino acids. The CDR3 DNA is TGTGCCAGCAGCCCACAGGGGAATGGGGATCAGCCCCAGCATTTT. As protein: CASSPQGNGDQPQHF.

V usage is TRBV5-4 and J usage is TRBJ1-2, with D tentatively TRBD1 (6 bases). The CDR3 sequence is 15 residues long. Germline-derived CDR1 and CDR2 are SGHNT and YYREEE (reference sequence). Trimming cost V 0 bases and J 1 base, with 10 bases left between them. The CDR3 reads CASSLVRTDNYGYTF. CDR3 DNA sequence: TGTGCCAGCAGCTTGGTTAGGACAGATAACTATGGCTACACCTTC.